This T cell receptor (beta chain) was profiled in a study of response to subunit inactivated influenza vaccine. Overall study findings and caveats: Every seasonal influenza vaccination brings in few new T cells, the authors suggested.

This CDR3 is built from 13 residues. J was trimmed by 3 bases and V by 6 bases; bases with no gene match: 4. MiXCR, run by TCRdb on the RT-PCR reads, gives a single entry per CDR3 protein. The sample holds more than 450,000 distinct CDR3 sequences, about 11% seen once. This clonotype was seen ten or more times. Its cognate antigen is unknown. This specimen consisted of PBMCs from blood, obtained on the day of vaccination. V and J are TRBV12-3 or TRBV12-4 and TRBJ1-2; TRBD1 matches at 7 bases. The TCR originated in a middle-aged man who received an inactivated influenza vaccine. The CDR3 DNA sequence: TGTGCCAGCAGCAGTGACAGGGACTATGGCTACACCTTC. Encoded protein: CASSSDRDYGYTF.